These 25 T cell receptor beta chains were sequenced from one sample in a study of blood T cell repertoires in COVID-19. Measured with immunoSEQ multiplex PCR; TCRdb has only the in-frame clones, and not every one. The repertoire holds about 260,000 clones, with about nine tenths as singletons. Specimen: peripheral blood. The receptors were gathered from a person under 30 with COVID-19, enrolled during active disease.

The chain couples TRBV11-2 to TRBJ1-5; 7 bases are shared with TRBD1. Germline-derived CDR1 and CDR2 are SGHAT and FQNNGV. This CDR3 region has 15 residues. The V segment lost 3 bases and the J segment 4 bases; nucleotides outside the gene matches: 6. In nucleotides, the CDR3 is TGTGCCAGCAGCTTGGGACAGCGACTGAATCAGCCCCAGCATTTT. Amino acid sequence: CASSLGQRLNQPQHF.

Here the CDR3 reads CASSQDRSGNTEAFF. The CDR3 DNA follows: TGTGCCAGCAGCCAAGACAGGTCTGGGAACACTGAAGCTTTCTTT. The chain combines TRBV14 with TRBJ1-1, with no clear D. CDR1 and CDR2 (germline): SGHDN, FVKESK. This CDR3 contains 15 residues. Trimming left V 0 bases short and J 1 base short, with 9 bases between.

This chain joins TRBV24-1 and TRBJ2-1; 8 nucleotides match TRBD2. Germline V CDR1 and CDR2: KGHDR, SFDVKD. V gave up 4 bases and J gave up 9 bases; unmatched junction bases: 7. CDR3 length: 14 residues. DNA of the CDR3: TGTGCCACCAGTGAGCAGCGGGAGACCGGTGAGCAGTTCTTC. Translating gives CATSEQRETGEQFF.

The rearrangement joins TRBV11-2 to TRBJ2-3; unclear D gene. Germline CDR1 is SGHAT and CDR2 is FQNNGV. V gave up 6 bases and J gave up 2 bases, with 6 bases separating them. The length of the CDR3 is 12 residues. The chain's CDR3 is CASSSHTDTQYF. CDR3 nucleotide sequence: TGTGCCAGCAGTTCCCACACAGATACGCAGTATTTT.

This chain joins TRBV25-1 and TRBJ2-3, with 11 bases that match TRBD2. The CDR3 length is 17 residues. The germline CDR1 and CDR2 sequences are MGHDK and SYGVNS. V was clipped by 5 bases and J by 4 bases; unmatched bases: 11. The CDR3 nucleotides read TGTGCCAGCAGTCCTCCTCAAACTAGCGGGAGAGCAGATACGCAGTATTTT. The encoded protein is CASSPPQTSGRADTQYF.

This sequence joins TRBV7-9 and TRBJ1-1; D is possibly TRBD1 (6 bases). V lost 5 bases, J lost 8 bases, and 15 bases lay in between. The germline V gene encodes CDR1 SEHNR and CDR2 FQNEAQ (reference sequence). The CDR3 spans 13 residues. The CDR3 reads CASSKTGIGEAFF. The CDR3 DNA follows: TGTGCCAGCAGCAAAACAGGGATAGGGGAAGCTTTCTTT.

The V call is TRBV6-5, the J call TRBJ2-1; 11 bases agree with TRBD1. The CDR3 is 13 amino acids. The V gene end was trimmed by 9 bases and the J gene end by 10 bases; junction bases not matched to a gene: 8. Germline V lookup: CDR1 MNHEY, CDR2 SVGAGI. The CDR3 region has the DNA TGTGCCAGTGGGGACAGGGGGTATAGGGAGCAGTTCTTC. Amino acids: CASGDRGYREQFF.

Written as DNA, the CDR3 is TGTGCCAGCAGGTATTATGGGCAGGGGCGAAGCACAGATACGCAGTATTTT. Translating it yields CASRYYGQGRSTDTQYF. V is TRBV7-9 and J is TRBJ2-3; D perhaps matches TRBD1 (6 bases). Germline values: CDR1 SEHNR, CDR2 FQNEAQ (reference sequence). Trimming took off 6 bases at V and 0 bases at J, with 19 bases between the two ends. This CDR3 is 17 amino acids long.

The V and J genes are TRBV3-1 (or the pseudogene TRBV3-2) and TRBJ2-7; 7 positions agree with TRBD2. Losses at the gene ends were 4 bases for V and 6 bases for J; bases not matched to a gene: 3. There are 12 residues in the CDR3. Germline V gives CDR1 LGHDT, CDR2 YNNKEL (reference sequence). The CDR3 sequence: CASSRGLGEQYF. DNA for the CDR3: TGTGCCAGCAGCCGAGGACTAGGCGAGCAGTACTTC.

This clone turned up a few times. V and J are TRBV12-2 and TRBJ2-5; the table's D call, TRBD2, has no DNA check behind it. TRBV12-2 is a listed pseudogene. CDR3 length: 14 amino acids. The CDR3 sequence is CASRPGLASETQYF. In DNA, the CDR3 is TGTGCAAGTCGCCCGGGACTAGCTTCGGAGACCCAGTACTTC.

The chain uses TRBV13 and TRBJ2-3, with 9 bases aligning to TRBD2. V trimming: 4 bases; J trimming: 2 bases; junction bases outside the gene matches: 4. This CDR3 has 15 residues. Looked up from germline, CDR1 is PRHDT and CDR2 is FYEKMQ (reference sequence). This CDR3 is CASSSTSGSTDTQYF. The DNA of the CDR3 is TGTGCCAGCAGCTCGACTAGCGGATCCACAGATACGCAGTATTTT.

V is TRBV7-6 and J is TRBJ2-2; 10 nucleotides agree with TRBD2. Germline loops: CDR1 SGHVS, CDR2 FNYEAQ. This CDR3 region has 16 residues. The trim removed 5 bases at V and 5 bases at J, leaving 8 bases unmatched. CDR3 in DNA: TGTGCCAGCAGCCCTACTAGCGGGGAGGGAACCGGGGAGCTGTTTTTT. This gives the protein CASSPTSGEGTGELFF.

This clone showed up just once. The V call is TRBV4-3, the J call TRBJ1-2; D is uncertain. V lost 1 base, J lost 4 bases, and 13 bases lay in between. CDR3 length: 15 residues. Germline V gives CDR1 LGHNA, CDR2 YSLEER. The CDR3 nucleotides read TGCGCCAGCAGCCAAGTTCGTGGAGGGTTCTATGGCTACACCTTC. This codes for CASSQVRGGFYGYTF.

The chain joins TRBV7-9 to TRBJ2-4, with TRBD2 matching over 8 bases. J gave up 8 bases and V 4 bases, and 4 bases lay outside the gene matches. Germline loops: CDR1 SEHNR, CDR2 FQNEAQ (reference sequence). The CDR3 extends over 13 amino acids. CDR3 coding DNA: TGTGCCAGCAGCTCAGCGGGAGTTGACATTCAGTACTTC. Translation: CASSSAGVDIQYF.

This clone appeared a few times. The chain has TRBV28 and TRBJ2-7; TRBD2 is a possible D gene (5 bases). The CDR3 consists of 13 residues. The V end lost 6 bases, the J end lost 2 bases, and 11 bases lay between the germline ends. Germline CDR1 reads MDHEN; CDR2 reads SYDVKM. CDR3 coding DNA: TGTGCCAGCAGATTAAGCGGCCCCTACGAGCAGTACTTC. Amino acids: CASRLSGPYEQYF.

This clone was recorded only once. V and J are TRBV6-5 and TRBJ1-5; weak D call: TRBD1 (6 bases). CDR3 length equals 15 residues. Germline lookup yields CDR1 MNHEY and CDR2 SVGAGI. Between the trimmed V and J ends, which lost 2 bases and 5 bases, there was a span of 13 bases. CDR3: CASSYARGADQPQHF. The CDR3 DNA reads as TGTGCCAGCAGTTACGCGCGGGGGGCAGATCAGCCCCAGCATTTT.

The chain carries TRBV14 and TRBJ2-1, with 9 positions matching TRBD2. V was clipped by 4 bases and J by 9 bases; unmatched bases: 10. Germline-derived CDR1 and CDR2 are SGHDN and FVKESK. This CDR3 has 15 amino acids. In DNA form, the CDR3 reads TGTGCCAGCAGCCCTCCTAGCGGGAATGTGGGTGAGCAGTTCTTC. Translated: CASSPPSGNVGEQFF.

The chain is built from TRBV21-1 and TRBJ2-2; TRBD1, the table's D call, lacks a check against the DNA. TRBV21-1 is reported as a pseudogene. The CDR3 has 14 residues. The CDR3 coding sequence is TGTGCCAGCAGCTTGGGACACTTCACCGGGGAGCTGTTTTTT. Its protein is CASSLGHFTGELFF.

The V call is TRBV6-5, the J call TRBJ2-1, with 7 nucleotides matching TRBD1. The germline V gene encodes CDR1 MNHEY and CDR2 SVGAGI. There are 14 residues in the CDR3. With V trimmed by 6 bases and J by 5 bases, 7 bases remained unmatched. The CDR3 here is CASRQRQGNNEQFF. The CDR3 DNA reads TGTGCCAGCAGGCAGAGACAGGGCAACAATGAGCAGTTCTTC.

This clone was picked up one time. In DNA form, the CDR3 reads TGTGCCAGTAGTAGCGGTCTGGGTGAGCAGTTCTTC. It codes for CASSSGLGEQFF. The V gene is TRBV19, the J gene TRBJ2-1, with D hard to call. V lost 4 bases and J lost 9, with 10 bases in between. The germline gives CDR1 LNHDA, CDR2 SQIVND (reference sequence). The CDR3 loop spans 12 amino acids. Using reference TRBV19 and TRBJ2-1 for the parts outside the CDR3, the full variable domain is DGGITQSPKYLFRKEGQNVTLSCEQNLNHDAMYWYRQDPGQGLRLIYYSQIVNDFQKGDIAEGYSVSREKKESFPLTVTSAQKNPTAFYLCASSSGLGEQFFGPGTRLTVL.

This chain uses TRBV6-5 with TRBJ2-7; 9 bases are shared with TRBD2. There are 13 residues in the CDR3. Germline-derived CDR1 and CDR2 are MNHEY and SVGAGI. Losses at the gene ends were 4 bases for V and 4 bases for J; bases not matched to a gene: 2. This chain's CDR3 is CASSSTSGYEQYF. The DNA of the CDR3 is TGTGCCAGCAGTTCGACTAGCGGATACGAGCAGTACTTC.

The chain recombines TRBV19 with TRBJ2-1; D unclear. V lost 0 bases and J lost 2, with 2 bases in between. CDR3 length: 13 amino acids. The germline gives CDR1 LNHDA, CDR2 SQIVND (reference sequence). As DNA, the CDR3 is TGTGCCAGTAGTATAGACACCTACAATGAGCAGTTCTTC. As protein: CASSIDTYNEQFF. The full variable domain, rest sourced from reference TRBV19 and TRBJ2-1, is DGGITQSPKYLFRKEGQNVTLSCEQNLNHDAMYWYRQDPGQGLRLIYYSQIVNDFQKGDIAEGYSVSREKKESFPLTVTSAQKNPTAFYLCASSIDTYNEQFFGPGTRLTVL.

The chain uses TRBV7-9 and TRBJ2-1, with 7 nucleotides matching TRBD2. The germline V gene encodes CDR1 SEHNR and CDR2 FQNEAQ (reference sequence). The CDR3 runs 14 residues. The V and J ends lost 3 bases and 9 bases, in that order; junction bases with no gene match: 8. CDR3 residues: CASSFTSADGEQFF. Here the CDR3 DNA reads TGTGCCAGCAGCTTTACTAGCGCCGACGGTGAGCAGTTCTTC.

The CDR3 sequence is CASSKVSTYF. CDR3 DNA: TGTGCCAGCAGCAAAGTGAGCACGTACTTC. This chain connects TRBV21-1 to TRBJ2-5; no check of the table's D call, TRBD2, against the DNA was made. TRBV21-1 constitutes a pseudogene. The CDR3 totals 10 residues.

The chain couples TRBV27 to TRBJ1-5; 10 bases map to TRBD1. V was pared by 9 bases and J by 7 bases, with 12 bases of the junction left unmatched. Germline lookup yields CDR1 MNHEY and CDR2 SMNVEV (reference sequence). The CDR3 consists of 15 residues. The CDR3 is CASKDRGSVWQPQHF. The CDR3 nucleotides read TGTGCCAGTAAGGACAGGGGGAGTGTATGGCAGCCCCAGCATTTT.